This record looks at one T cell receptor (beta chain) sequence and its context. Its matching antigen is unknown. The CDR3 runs 12 residues. Germline values: CDR1 DFQATT, CDR2 SNEGSKA (reference sequence). The ends were cut back, 3 bases at V and 4 bases at J, with 9 bases in the middle. The entry originates in a study of T cell responses to AZD1222 COVID-19 vaccine. Study as a whole: Researchers grouped second doses given at about 4 or about 12 weeks into one pool.

Here immunoSEQ multiplex PCR was the method, and the copy in TCRdb shows in-frame clones only, minus some. The sample shows about 96,000 clones, about nine tenths of them seen only once. Broader study findings: There were vaccine-associated CD4 TCRs across spike, dominant at 160-218 and 743-854.

The sample here was peripheral blood, taken on day 0 of AZD1222 vaccination. The TCR comes from an adult in good health. The chain links TRBV20-1 to TRBJ1-2, with unresolved D. The CDR3 nucleotides read TGCAGTGCTAGTCTCGGGAGCTATGGCTACACCTTC. Amino acids: CSASLGSYGYTF.